Sequencing of this T cell receptor beta chain was carried out in a study of blood T cell repertoires in COVID-19. For the study at large: COVID-19 samples from acute and convalescent phases originated in the United States, Italy and Spain.

The germline gives CDR1 SGHTS, CDR2 YDEGEE. CDR3 length: 13 amino acids. V trimming: 3 bases; J trimming: 7 bases; junction bases outside the gene matches: 3. Original handling: Estimation of nucleated cell counts was performed using reference gene primer amplification. Assay used: immunoSEQ multiplex PCR; TCRdb lists only in-frame clones, some missing. The D gene and trimming were derived from the DNA, and the V and J assignments and clone size from that table. Counted here are about 51,000 clones, approximately 90% occurring once; the ten biggest clones make up approximately 2.8%. This chain uses TRBV5-8 with TRBJ1-3; 8 bases map to TRBD1. The sequencing input was peripheral blood. This receptor was obtained from a man aged 50 to 60 with acute or convalescent COVID-19. CDR3 region: CASSYRGANTIYF. For the CDR3, the DNA is TGTGCCAGCAGCTACAGGGGGGCGAACACCATATATTTT.